The entry below describes one TCR beta chain. The data derive from a study of blood T cell repertoires in COVID-19. On the study more broadly: Recovered status in Cohort 3 required two negative PCRs, clearance, or symptom resolution. Nucleic acid was either cDNA or gDNA, and it came from T cells, B-cell-depleted T cells, or PBMCs. Both acute and convalescent COVID-19 samples were obtained from the United States, Italy and Spain.

In the study's own analysis: Amplification from reference gene primers served as the basis for estimated nucleated cell counts. TCRdb's copy holds only in-frame clones and misses some; the assay was immunoSEQ multiplex PCR. The V and J calls and clone size were taken over from that table, and D and trimming were inferred from the DNA. The top ten clones hold roughly 3.9% of a sample with under 150,000 clones, around 82% of them seen once. Trimming pared 4 bases from V and 0 bases from J, leaving 9 bases between. Germline V CDR1 and CDR2: SQVTM, ANQGSEA. CDR3 size: 13 residues. Sequencing input: PBMCs or T cells enriched from blood (not recorded which). The chain employs TRBV29-1 and TRBJ1-1, with D tentatively TRBD1 (6 bases). The sequence was collected from a man aged 45-65 years in a cohort exposed to, infected with or recovered from COVID-19 (not recorded which). The CDR3 DNA follows: TGCAGCGTTGTAGCAGGGGTGAACACTGAAGCTTTCTTT. This sequence encodes CSVVAGVNTEAFF.